The 16 T cell receptor beta chains listed next were all sequenced from one sample in a study of shared clonotypes between healthy human individuals. This table comes from immunoSEQ multiplex PCR, and its TCRdb copy is limited to in-frame clones, with some not included. The repertoire has roughly 1,000,000 clones, approximately 80% of them found once; the top ten carry 0.52%. Sequencing used memory CD4+ T cells from PBMCs. As to subset: CD45RA-negative fraction. The receptors here all came from a man aged 18 to 30 in good health. Some clones in this sample may be carry-over from other donors' samples.

The V and J genes are TRBV6-5 and TRBJ1-2; D unresolved. The CDR3 spans 13 residues. The germline gives CDR1 MNHEY, CDR2 SVGAGI. Trimming cost V 4 bases and J 5 bases, with 11 bases left between them. In DNA form, the CDR3 reads TGTGCCAGCAGTTCCCAGAACCCATATGGCTACACCTTC. As protein: CASSSQNPYGYTF.

The chain joins TRBV7-3 to TRBJ2-3; 8 nucleotides align to TRBD2. The CDR3 is made up of 16 amino acids. V was clipped by 2 bases and J by 4 bases; unmatched bases: 8. Germline V CDR1 and CDR2: SGHTA, FQGTGA. The CDR3 nucleotides are TGTGCCAGCAGCTTACCCAGCGGGAGAGGGGCAGATACGCAGTATTTT. Its translation: CASSLPSGRGADTQYF.

The gene calls are TRBV30 and TRBJ2-5; unclear D gene. The V end was cut by 0 bases, the J end by 4 bases, with 18 bases between. Germline V gene data show CDR1 as GTSNPN and CDR2 as SVGIG (reference sequence). The CDR3 consists of 16 residues. The DNA for the CDR3 is TGTGCCTGGAGTGTACCCGGATTCCGAGCGTTAGAGACCCAGTACTTC. It translates to CAWSVPGFRALETQYF.

This chain joins TRBV11-2 and TRBJ2-7, with D tentatively TRBD1 or TRBD2 (7 bases each). CDR3 length: 16 residues. Germline CDR1 is SGHAT and CDR2 is FQNNGV. V was clipped by 6 bases and J by 0 bases, with 18 bases between them. CDR3 sequence reads: CASSPGEGAISYEQYF. For the CDR3, the DNA is TGTGCCAGCAGTCCCGGGGAGGGGGCTATCTCCTACGAGCAGTACTTC. Looking up the rest from reference TRBV11-2 and TRBJ2-7 gives the full variable domain: EAGVAQSPRYKIIEKRQSVAFWCNPISGHATLYWYQQILGQGPKLLIQFQNNGVVDDSQLPKDRFSAERLKGVDSTLKIQPAKLEDSAVYLCASSPGEGAISYEQYFGPGTRLTVT.

V is TRBV10-3 and J is TRBJ2-3; the match to TRBD1 covers 9 bases. The germline gives CDR1 ENHRY, CDR2 SYGVKD. The CDR3 totals 15 residues. V lost 8 bases to trimming and J lost 3 bases; unmatched junction nucleotides: 9. The DNA of the CDR3 is TGTGCCATCCAGAAGATGACAGGGGGTACAGATACGCAGTATTTT. Residues: CAIQKMTGGTDTQYF.

This chain joins TRBV15 and TRBJ2-2; D remains unclear. The V end was cut by 2 bases, the J end by 4 bases, with 5 bases between. The CDR3 contains 13 residues. Germline loops: CDR1 LNHNV, CDR2 YYDKDF (reference sequence). The CDR3 is CATSRRRTGELFF. CDR3 DNA: TGTGCCACCAGCAGACGTCGCACCGGGGAGCTGTTTTTT.

This chain uses TRBV20-1 with TRBJ1-2; TRBD1 agrees at 7 bases. The germline gives CDR1 DFQATT, CDR2 SNEGSKA (reference sequence). Germline trimming cut 6 bases from V and 3 bases from J; bases unmatched to any gene: 1. This CDR3 contains 11 residues. The CDR3 region is CSARGYYGYTF. For the CDR3, the DNA is TGCAGTGCCAGGGGGTACTATGGCTACACCTTC.

V gene TRBV6-6 combines with J gene TRBJ1-2, with TRBD1 matching over 9 bases. Trimming removed 5 bases from V and 7 bases from J; junction bases left unmatched: 8. The CDR3 length is 14 residues. Germline CDR1 MNHNY, CDR2 SVGAGI (reference sequence). This chain's CDR3 is CASSQGQGSGGYTF. CDR3 coding DNA: TGTGCCAGCAGTCAAGGACAGGGGTCGGGTGGCTACACCTTC.

The chain's CDR3 is CASSPQTPGKAGELFF. DNA of the CDR3: TGCGCCAGCAGCCCACAAACTCCGGGAAAAGCCGGGGAGCTGTTTTTT. The chain is built from TRBV5-1 and TRBJ2-2, with D possibly TRBD2 on 5 matching bases. Trimming pared 4 bases from V and 6 bases from J, leaving 19 bases between. Germline-derived CDR1 and CDR2 are SGHRS and YFSETQ. The CDR3 loop spans 16 amino acids.

The chain recombines TRBV4-3 with TRBJ1-5, with D possibly TRBD1 on 5 matching bases. There are 16 residues in the CDR3. Trimming cost V 0 bases and J 6 bases, with 15 bases left between them. Germline values: CDR1 LGHNA, CDR2 YSLEER. In nucleotides, the CDR3 is TGCGCCAGCAGCCAAGATCGAAGGGACGGAGGTCAGCCCCAGCATTTT. Its translation is CASSQDRRDGGQPQHF.

This clone was observed a handful of times. The J gene is TRBJ2-1, the V gene TRBV10-3; no reliable D call. Germline CDR1 ENHRY, CDR2 SYGVKD. V gave up 0 bases and J gave up 15 bases, with 12 bases separating them. There are 12 residues in the CDR3. The CDR3 loop is CAISESFFIRFF. CDR3 nucleotide sequence: TGTGCCATCAGTGAGTCGTTCTTCATCCGGTTCTTC.

In its sample, this clone was seen many times. This chain links TRBV7-2 with TRBJ1-2; no clear D gene. The germline V gene has CDR1 SGHTA and CDR2 FQGNSA. This CDR3 region has 15 residues. Trimming stripped 5 bases from V and 3 bases from J, with 16 bases between. DNA for the CDR3: TGTGCCAGCAGCCATGATCCTAGTCCTTACTATGGCTACACCTTC. It encodes CASSHDPSPYYGYTF.

This chain joins TRBV6-1 and TRBJ1-5; a weak D match, TRBD1 (5 bases). The CDR3 is made up of 15 amino acids. V gave up 6 bases and J gave up 1 base, with 13 bases separating them. In germline, CDR1 is MNHNS, CDR2 SASEGT. CDR3 region: CASSAWGGSNQPQHF. The DNA for the CDR3 is TGTGCCAGCAGCGCGTGGGGGGGGAGCAATCAGCCCCAGCATTTT.

This clone was observed once. The chain combines TRBV7-9 with TRBJ2-1; possible D gene TRBD2, 6 bases. Per germline, CDR1 SEHNR and CDR2 FQNEAQ (reference sequence). Trimming pared 0 bases from V and 6 bases from J, leaving 9 bases between. The CDR3 extends over 14 amino acids. The CDR3 coding sequence is TGTGCCAGCAGCTTAGCCTCCGGGAGCAATGAGCAGTTCTTC. This sequence encodes CASSLASGSNEQFF.

This clone was detected ten times or more. The rearrangement links TRBV6-6 to TRBJ2-2; either TRBD1 or TRBD2 may fit D (5 bases each). Germline V gene sequence: CDR1 MNHNY, CDR2 SVGAGI (reference sequence). V was clipped by 3 bases and J by 1 base, with 9 bases between them. This CDR3 spans 15 amino acids. The CDR3 DNA sequence: TGTGCCAGCAGTTATGTGAGGGGGAACACCGGGGAGCTGTTTTTT. This translates into CASSYVRGNTGELFF.

This clone has a handful of counts. The chain joins TRBV29-1 to TRBJ1-1; D uncertain. The germline V gene has CDR1 SQVTM and CDR2 ANQGSEA. Trimming took 3 bases from V and 2 from J, leaving 10 bases between them. The CDR3 contains 13 residues. The CDR3 spells CSVDSQSNTEAFF. CDR3 coding DNA: TGCAGCGTTGATAGCCAGAGTAACACTGAAGCTTTCTTT.